This is a list of T cell receptor beta chains from one sample in a study of identical twins. MiXCR, applied by TCRdb to the 5' RACE reads, yields one record per CDR3 protein. This table has 550,000 to 700,000 distinct CDR3 sequences, 9.6% appearing once. These data also formed part of another study, on yellow fever vaccine responses in identical twins.

Sequencing was performed on PBMCs. The source is a woman under 30 in good health. CDR3s include the opening cysteine and the closing phenylalanine or tryptophan. The D gene is left open where the match is weak. Part of the rows lack a size; the others show once, few, many or a class for expanded clones.

size	V	D	J	DNA	CDR3
few	TRBV5-5	TRBD1	TRBJ2-7	TGTGCCAGCAGCTGGGGACAGGGGGCTGATTTCGAGCAGTACTTC	CASSWGQGADFEQYF
few	TRBV28	TRBD1	TRBJ2-7	TGTGCCAGCAGTAAGCTCGGACAGGGGAGTTACGAGCAGTACTTC	CASSKLGQGSYEQYF
few	TRBV18	.	TRBJ2-1	TGTGCCAGCTCACCAATGCGAGACAATGAGCAGTTCTTC	CASSPMRDNEQFF
few	TRBV24-1	TRBD1	TRBJ2-2	TGTGCCACCAGTGAACCAGGGGGCGCGAACACCGGGGAGCTGTTTTTT	CATSEPGGANTGELFF
many	TRBV29-1	.	TRBJ2-7	TGCAGCGTTGGAACGAGCTACGAGCAGTACTTC	CSVGTSYEQYF
.	TRBV4-2	.	TRBJ2-7	TGTGCCAGCAGCCAAGCCCTCGGGACCACGTCCTACGAGCAGTACTTC	CASSQALGTTSYEQYF
few	TRBV7-3	TRBD2	TRBJ2-2	TGTGCCAGCAGCTTGCGGTCGACTGGACTAGCGAACACCGGGGAGCTGTTTTTT	CASSLRSTGLANTGELFF
many	TRBV6-1	.	TRBJ2-3	TGTGCCAGCAGGAGGGGGACTCCTAGCACAGATACGCAGTATTTT	CASRRGTPSTDTQYF
many	TRBV20-1	TRBD2	TRBJ2-3	TGCAGTGCTAGAGATAGCGGGGGGGCGGATACGCAGTATTTT	CSARDSGGADTQYF
few	TRBV7-9	.	TRBJ1-3	TGTGCCAGCAGCCGGGATAGTCTCTCTGGAAACACCATATATTTT	CASSRDSLSGNTIYF
.	TRBV7-9	.	TRBJ2-1	TGTGCCAGCAGCACCTCTCGCGAGGAGAATTACAATGAGCAGTTCTTC	CASSTSREENYNEQFF
many	TRBV4-1	.	TRBJ2-7	TGCGCCAGCAGCCAAGATGGACCCTACGAGCAGTACTTC	CASSQDGPYEQYF
few	TRBV6-1	.	TRBJ1-4	TGTGCCAGCAGACCCATAGCAACTAATGAAAAACTGTTTTTT	CASRPIATNEKLFF
.	TRBV29-1	.	TRBJ2-6	TGCAGCGTTGTTTTTGGGACGGCCGTTTCTGGGGCCAACGTCCTGACTTTC	CSVVFGTAVSGANVLTF